One and the same sample provided the 2 T cell receptor beta chains below, sequenced in a study of T cells in Graves' hyperthyroidism and ophthalmopathy. TCR beta CDR3 sequences were amplified from RNA transcripts. The TCR CDR3 first-round RT-PCR relied on the HTBI primer set. TCRdb fed the multiplex PCR reads into MiXCR, producing one record per CDR3 protein. The repertoire holds about 640,000 distinct CDR3 sequences, with less than 25% as singletons. Source material: blood. The receptors stem from a man between 25 and 39 years old with Graves' ophthalmopathy.

This clonotype was seen only a few times. The chain combines TRBV20-1 with TRBJ1-5; no definite D call. Germline CDR1 is DFQATT and CDR2 is SNEGSKA (reference sequence). CDR3 length: 15 amino acids. Trimming left V 0 bases short and J 1 base short, with 10 bases between. CDR3 nucleotides: TGCAGTGCTAGAGATCCGGTGTCAAGCAATCAGCCCCAGCATTTT. Its protein product is CSARDPVSSNQPQHF.

This clonotype was observed a handful of times. The gene calls are TRBV12-3 or TRBV12-4 and TRBJ2-2; D possibly corresponds to TRBD2 (6 bases). Trimming took 7 bases from V and 2 from J, leaving 11 bases between them. The CDR3 length is 14 residues. CDR3 DNA sequence: TGTGCCAGCACCCTGGGACTTAACACCGGGGAGCTGTTTTTT. Translation gives CASTLGLNTGELFF.